Below are 10 T cell receptor beta chains sequenced from a single sample in a study of cytomegalovirus exposure and HLA in healthy donors. 60 Vbeta and 13 Jbeta primers were used in PCR. This table comes from immunoSEQ multiplex PCR, and its TCRdb copy is limited to in-frame clones, with some not included. This sample yields roughly 100,000 clones, of which 65% to 85% are seen a single time; about 6.3% belongs to the top ten. The sequenced sample consisted of PBMCs. Receptors were obtained from a man between 18 and 35 years old in good health and CMV-seronegative.

This clone was recorded only once. The chain joins TRBV21-1 to TRBJ2-5; the DNA was not compared with TRBD2, the D call given in the table. The assigned J gene may be wrong: the sequence end matches TRBJ2-7 better. TRBV21-1 is a known pseudogene. CDR3 size: 15 residues. CDR3 coding DNA: TGTGCCAGCAGCAAAGCGGCTAGCGGGAGCACCGAGCAGTACTTC. Translation gives CASSKAASGSTEQYF.

The chain employs TRBV5-5 and TRBJ2-7, with D unclear. Germline V gene sequence: CDR1 SGHKS, CDR2 YYEKEE (reference sequence). The CDR3 runs to 14 residues. V shed 3 bases and J shed 4 bases, with 14 bases lying between them. CDR3 loop: CASSSRVYPYEQYF. The CDR3, as DNA: TGTGCCAGCAGCTCCCGGGTTTACCCGTACGAGCAGTACTTC.

V usage is TRBV19 and J usage is TRBJ1-4; D perhaps matches TRBD1 (5 bases). The CDR3 covers 14 residues. V lost 5 bases and J 6 bases, leaving 13 bases between the germline ends. In germline, CDR1 is LNHDA, CDR2 SQIVND (reference sequence). The CDR3 bases are TGTGCCAGTAGTTCCGCGGGACCAGATGAAAAACTGTTTTTT. The encoded protein is CASSSAGPDEKLFF.

The chain uses TRBV5-5 and TRBJ2-2; 11 bases map to TRBD2. Germline lookup yields CDR1 SGHKS and CDR2 YYEKEE (reference sequence). With 1 base clipped from V and 6 bases from J, the junction kept 8 bases outside the gene matches. The CDR3 runs to 17 residues. The CDR3 sequence: CASSLFGTSGLPGELFF. In nucleotides, the CDR3 is TGTGCCAGCAGCTTGTTCGGGACTAGCGGTTTACCCGGGGAGCTGTTTTTT.

The V and J genes are TRBV5-1 and TRBJ2-5; a possible D gene is TRBD2 (5 bases). Trimming stripped 3 bases from V and 7 bases from J, with 13 bases between. CDR1 and CDR2 (germline): SGHRS, YFSETQ. The CDR3 covers 13 residues. This CDR3 reads CASSSGTEGTQYF. DNA of the CDR3: TGCGCCAGCAGCTCGGGAACTGAAGGGACCCAGTACTTC.

This clone was recorded a few times. The rearrangement uses TRBV10-3 and TRBJ1-5; D is unresolved. With 6 bases removed from V and 6 bases from J, the gap between germline ends came to 9 bases. CDR1 is ENHRY and CDR2 is SYGVKD in the germline V gene. The CDR3 loop spans 12 amino acids. The CDR3 sequence: CAISENSQPQHF. The CDR3 DNA is TGTGCCATCAGCGAAAACAGTCAGCCCCAGCATTTT.

The chain employs TRBV6-1 and TRBJ2-7, with a tentative D call TRBD2 (5 bases). Germline values: CDR1 MNHNS, CDR2 SASEGT. V lost 10 bases, J lost 5 bases, and 18 bases lay in between. The CDR3 extends over 13 amino acids. The CDR3 loop is CANRGPLEDEQYF. The CDR3 DNA reads TGTGCCAACAGAGGTCCCCTGGAGGACGAGCAGTACTTC.

This chain links TRBV18 with TRBJ1-1; D ambiguous. CDR1 and CDR2 from the germline V gene are KGHSH and LQKENI. V was shortened by 0 bases and J by 3 bases, with 8 bases between the two germline ends. CDR3 length: 14 amino acids. The CDR3 nucleotides read TGTGCCAGCTCACCACCGTCAGTTTACACTGAAGCTTTCTTT. It specifies CASSPPSVYTEAFF.

The table lists this clone with a count of one. The rearrangement joins TRBV7-2 to TRBJ2-7; TRBD2 matches 8 bases. CDR3 length equals 14 residues. After removal of 7 bases from V and 3 bases from J, the junction contained 8 bases not matched to a gene. Germline V CDR1 and CDR2: SGHTA, FQGNSA. The CDR3 sequence is CASNKPSGSYEQYF. The CDR3 nucleotides read TGTGCCAGCAATAAACCAAGCGGGAGCTACGAGCAGTACTTC.

The V and J genes are TRBV5-4 and TRBJ2-3, with D unresolved. The CDR3 consists of 14 residues. V was cut by 3 bases and J by 2 bases, with 10 bases left in between. Germline lookup yields CDR1 SGHNT and CDR2 YYREEE (reference sequence). CDR3 sequence: CASSSRLITDTQYF. CDR3 DNA sequence: TGTGCCAGCAGCTCAAGACTTATCACAGATACGCAGTATTTT.